This TCR beta chain was sequenced during a study of blood T cells in healthy people across ages. This clonotype was seen at least ten times. The germline V gene encodes CDR1 DFQATT and CDR2 SNEGSKA (reference sequence). CDR3 length: 11 residues. PCR was performed a second time for about 7 to 11 cycles using a sample-barcoded 5' primer and a J-beta primer mix. MiXCR, applied by TCRdb to the 5' RACE reads, yields one record per CDR3 protein. Of some 1.7 million distinct CDR3 sequences in the sample, 28% are singletons; the top ten hold 7.7%. The chain joins TRBV20-1 to TRBJ2-7; 14 bases fit TRBD2. Sequenced material: blood. The sequence derives from a woman aged 25 to 45 in good health. Here the CDR3 DNA reads TGCATTGGACTAGCGGGAGGCGAGCAGTACTTC. It translates to CIGLAGGEQYF.